This T cell receptor beta chain stems from a study of T cell repertoires in cytomegalovirus infection. Study in general: Both recently identified HLA-C-restricted and well-studied HLA-B-restricted CMV epitopes were used in the study. In public TCR beta signatures, there were indications of both CMV infection and matching HLA type.

The germline V gene has CDR1 SGHTA and CDR2 FQGNSA. Trimming stripped 5 bases from V and 0 bases from J, with 11 bases between. CDR3 size: 14 residues. This clonotype was seen many times. What it binds is unknown. TCRdb independently ran MiXCR on the reads; one entry per CDR3 protein. The sample lists hundreds of thousands of distinct CDR3 sequences, around 30% occurring once. The input for sequencing was cultured PBMCs, taken from culture after CMV antigen stimulation. The chain employs TRBV7-2 and TRBJ2-7; D unresolved. This receptor was obtained from a human donor in good health (CMV status not recorded). Some clones in this sample may be carry-over from other donors' samples. CDR3 sequence (DNA): TGTGCCAGCAGCGTGAGGCCTAGCTCCTACGAGCAGTACTTC. Translating gives CASSVRPSSYEQYF.